The 9 T cell receptor beta chains below all came from one sample that was sequenced in a study of blood T cell repertoires in COVID-19. Generated by immunoSEQ multiplex PCR, the TCRdb table keeps only in-frame clones and is missing some. The profile shows 200,000 or so clones, about four fifths of them singletons. Source material: peripheral blood. These receptors were taken from a woman aged 25-40 years who had recovered from COVID-19.

This clone was recorded once. The chain carries TRBV2 and TRBJ1-5, with unresolved D. The CDR3 totals 12 residues. The germline gives CDR1 SNHLY, CDR2 FYNNEI. Trimming removed 2 bases at V and 6 bases at J, with 5 bases between. In DNA form, the CDR3 reads TGTGCCAGCAGTGAAATCAGTCAGCCCCAGCATTTT. Amino acid sequence: CASSEISQPQHF.

This chain's CDR3 is CASSLAGANYGYTF. The CDR3 DNA follows: TGTGCCAGCAGCTTAGCAGGAGCTAACTATGGCTACACCTTC. The chain links TRBV7-9 to TRBJ1-2; no clear D gene. Trimming left V 0 bases short and J 0 bases short, with 5 bases between. Germline assignment: CDR1 SEHNR and CDR2 FQNEAQ (reference sequence). The CDR3 runs 14 residues.

The chain carries TRBV19 and TRBJ1-5; D is perhaps TRBD1 (5 bases). V was pared by 7 bases and J by 4 bases, with 14 bases between. The V gene's germline CDR1 is LNHDA and CDR2 SQIVND (reference sequence). This CDR3 has 14 residues. The CDR3 DNA reads TGTGCCAGTAACCCGGGGGTCGAAAATCAGCCCCAGCATTTT. Translation gives CASNPGVENQPQHF.

The chain couples TRBV15 to TRBJ2-1, with 9 bases identical to TRBD2. V dropped 8 bases and J dropped 6; count of bases not matched to a gene: 11. In germline, CDR1 is LNHNV, CDR2 YYDKDF (reference sequence). The CDR3 is 15 amino acids. This chain's CDR3 is CATVPGLASRNEQFF. In DNA form, the CDR3 reads TGTGCCACCGTCCCAGGACTAGCGTCTCGCAATGAGCAGTTCTTC.

This chain connects TRBV2 to TRBJ2-3, with D hard to call. Germline values: CDR1 SNHLY, CDR2 FYNNEI. There are 14 residues in the CDR3. V gave up 8 bases and J gave up 1 base, with 13 bases separating them. Here the CDR3 reads CASQRSSGTDTQYF. In nucleotides, the CDR3 is TGTGCCAGCCAAAGATCCAGCGGCACAGATACGCAGTATTTT.

The rearrangement uses TRBV12-3 or TRBV12-4 and TRBJ1-1; no firm D call. The CDR3 totals 9 residues. Trimming cost V 7 bases and J 9 bases, with 6 bases left between them. The CDR3 protein is CASTQKAFF. The DNA for the CDR3 is TGTGCCAGCACCCAAAAAGCTTTCTTT.

The chain carries TRBV10-2 and TRBJ1-2, with TRBD1 identical over 7 bases. The CDR3 totals 13 residues. The germline CDR1 and CDR2 sequences are WSHSY and SAAADI. Unmatched junction bases numbered 6, after V lost 7 bases and J lost 4 bases. The CDR3 here is CASTPGQPYGYTF. CDR3 sequence (DNA): TGCGCCAGCACTCCGGGACAGCCCTATGGCTACACCTTC.

This clone was detected only once. The chain carries TRBV10-2 and TRBJ1-1; 7 bases align to TRBD1. The CDR3 sequence is 14 residues long. Germline trimming cut 5 bases from V and 3 bases from J; bases unmatched to any gene: 6. Germline V CDR1 and CDR2: WSHSY, SAAADI. The CDR3 here is CASSRDRAYTEAFF. CDR3 coding DNA: TGCGCCAGCAGTCGTGACAGGGCCTACACTGAAGCTTTCTTT.

This clone was picked up a small number of times. The J gene is TRBJ1-2, the V gene TRBV19; possibly TRBD1 for D (5 bases). Germline V gene sequence: CDR1 LNHDA, CDR2 SQIVND (reference sequence). This CDR3 has 15 amino acids. The V end lost 0 bases, the J end lost 5 bases, and 13 bases lay between the germline ends. The CDR3 reads CASSIDHETDYGYTF. The CDR3 region has the DNA TGTGCCAGTAGTATAGATCATGAGACAGATTATGGCTACACCTTC.